These T cell receptor beta chains were read from a single sample in a study of cytomegalovirus exposure and HLA in healthy donors. TCRdb's table, derived via immunoSEQ multiplex PCR, lists solely in-frame clones and lacks some. The table lists about 130,000 clones, roughly 78% of them singletons. The source material was PBMCs. These receptor sequences come from a man aged 30 to 39 in good health and CMV-seropositive. Both conserved end residues are part of each CDR3. The order of the fields is CDR3 protein, CDR3 DNA, V gene, D gene, clone size, J gene. D genes are given only for firm matches. Part of the rows lack a size; the others show once, few, many or a class for expanded clones.

CDR3: CASRATANSYEQYF; DNA: TGTGCCAGCAGAGCTACAGCTAACTCCTACGAGCAGTACTTC; V: TRBV6-5; D: -; size: -; J: TRBJ2-7
CDR3: CASSDSVNGYTF; DNA: TGTGCCAGCAGTGATTCGGTGAATGGCTACACCTTC; V: TRBV6-1; D: -; size: -; J: TRBJ1-2
CDR3: CATSLWLRLAGNEQFF; DNA: TGTGCCACCAGCTTATGGCTGAGACTAGCGGGGAATGAGCAGTTCTTC; V: TRBV15; D: TRBD2; size: -; J: TRBJ2-1
CDR3: CASGLQGTLNSPLHF; DNA: TGTGCTAGTGGTTTGCAGGGCACCCTTAATTCACCCCTCCACTTT; V: TRBV12-5; D: -; size: -; J: TRBJ1-6
CDR3: CAISRDRGQAEAFF; DNA: TGTGCCATCAGTCGAGACAGGGGGCAAGCTGAAGCTTTCTTT; V: TRBV10-3; D: TRBD1; size: -; J: TRBJ1-1
CDR3: CASSVNPQRGLRSSYEQYF; DNA: TGTGCCAGCAGTGTCAACCCGCAGCGGGGGCTCAGGAGCTCCTACGAGCAGTACTTC; V: TRBV27; D: TRBD2; size: -; J: TRBJ2-7
CDR3: CATSTRGSQETQYF; DNA: TGTGCCACCAGCACCCGAGGCAGTCAAGAGACCCAGTACTTC; V: TRBV15; D: -; size: -; J: TRBJ2-5
CDR3: CASSHAWRAERYEQYF; DNA: TGTGCCAGTAGCCACGCGTGGCGGGCGGAGAGGTACGAGCAGTACTTC; V: TRBV19; D: -; size: -; J: TRBJ2-7
CDR3: CASSSTAGGPGEQFF; DNA: TGTGCCAGCAGCTCCACAGCGGGGGGGCCCGGTGAGCAGTTCTTC; V: TRBV9; D: TRBD2; size: -; J: TRBJ2-1
CDR3: CASSLAGGGETQYF; DNA: TGTGCCAGTAGCCTAGCGGGGGGTGGGGAGACCCAGTACTTC; V: TRBV6-1; D: TRBD2; size: -; J: TRBJ2-5
CDR3: CASSSSLGSGGELFF; DNA: TGTGCCAGCAGTAGCAGCCTCGGGAGCGGCGGGGAGCTGTTTTTT; V: TRBV9; D: -; size: -; J: TRBJ2-2
CDR3: CASSYLGAYEQYF; DNA: TGTGCCAGCAGTTACTTAGGGGCCTACGAGCAGTACTTC; V: TRBV6-5; D: -; size: -; J: TRBJ2-7
CDR3: CATHYSNQPQHF; DNA: TGTGCCACACATTATAGCAATCAGCCCCAGCATTTT; V: TRBV28; D: -; size: -; J: TRBJ1-5
CDR3: CASSPRTGLGFEQYF; DNA: TGTGCCAGTAGTCCACGGACAGGCCTTGGGTTCGAGCAGTACTTC; V: TRBV19; D: TRBD1; size: once; J: TRBJ2-7
CDR3: CASSMFVNTEAFF; DNA: TGTGCCAGTAGTATGTTCGTAAACACTGAAGCTTTCTTT; V: TRBV19; D: -; size: once; J: TRBJ1-1
CDR3: CASSYGGGDEQFF; DNA: TGTGCCAGCAGTTACGGGGGAGGCGATGAGCAGTTCTTC; V: TRBV6-6; D: -; size: once; J: TRBJ2-1
CDR3: CASSQDRGGQGPYNEQFF; DNA: TGTGCCAGCAGCCAAGATCGGGGGGGACAGGGACCCTACAATGAGCAGTTCTTC; V: TRBV14; D: -; size: once; J: TRBJ2-1
CDR3: CASSLTYNGEQFF; DNA: TGTGCCAGCAGCTTAACGTATAACGGGGAGCAGTTCTTC; V: TRBV7-3; D: -; size: once; J: TRBJ2-1
CDR3: CASSSSTGGNTEAFF; DNA: TGTGCCAGCAGCTCTTCGACAGGGGGGAACACTGAAGCTTTCTTT; V: TRBV7-3; D: TRBD1; size: -; J: TRBJ1-1
CDR3: CASSPHTGDGGYTF; DNA: TGTGCCAGCAGCCCACACACAGGGGATGGTGGCTACACCTTC; V: TRBV7-2; D: TRBD1; size: -; J: TRBJ1-2
CDR3: CASSTGNFNSPLHF; DNA: TGCGCCAGCAGTACCGGGAACTTTAATTCACCCCTCCACTTT; V: TRBV10-1; D: -; size: -; J: TRBJ1-6
CDR3: CASSRSGGSYNEQFF; DNA: TGTGCCAGCAGTAGGAGCGGGGGCTCTTACAATGAGCAGTTCTTC; V: TRBV6-5; D: TRBD2; size: few; J: TRBJ2-1
CDR3: CASSADMSGYTF; DNA: TGTGCCAGCAGCGCGGACATGAGTGGCTACACCTTC; V: TRBV5-4; D: -; size: few; J: TRBJ1-2
CDR3: CASRLTDYQPQHF; DNA: TGTGCCAGCAGATTGACAGATTATCAGCCCCAGCATTTT; V: TRBV6-5; D: -; size: -; J: TRBJ1-5
CDR3: CARSYDRDGDSNQPQHF; DNA: TGTGCCAGAAGCTATGACAGGGATGGAGATAGCAATCAGCCCCAGCATTTT; V: TRBV7-5; D: -; size: -; J: TRBJ1-5
CDR3: CASSHANTGELFF; DNA: TGCGCCAGCAGCCACGCGAACACCGGGGAGCTGTTTTTT; V: TRBV4-1; D: -; size: -; J: TRBJ2-2
CDR3: CASSLQGIRTEAFF; DNA: TGTGCCAGCAGTTTACAGGGTATACGTACTGAAGCTTTCTTT; V: TRBV2; D: -; size: -; J: TRBJ1-1
CDR3: CASSYEVGGKYGYTF; DNA: TGTGCCAGCAGTTACGAAGTAGGGGGAAAGTATGGCTACACCTTC; V: TRBV6-5; D: -; size: once; J: TRBJ1-2
CDR3: CSAAGIRINEQFF; DNA: TGCAGCGCCGCGGGGATTCGGATCAATGAGCAGTTCTTC; V: TRBV29-1; D: -; size: once; J: TRBJ2-1
CDR3: CASSPGLAGDNEQFF; DNA: TGTGCCAGCAGCCCGGGACTAGCGGGGGACAATGAGCAGTTCTTC; V: TRBV7-3; D: TRBD2; size: -; J: TRBJ2-1
CDR3: CASSQDLDSRQYF; DNA: TGCGCCAGCAGCCAAGATCTAGACTCTAGACAGTATTTT; V: TRBV4-1; D: -; size: few; J: TRBJ2-3
CDR3: CASSWGGKAYEQYF; DNA: TGTGCCAGCAGTTGGGGGGGTAAGGCCTACGAGCAGTACTTC; V: TRBV6-5; D: TRBD2; size: -; J: TRBJ2-7
CDR3: CASRNQGGYGYTF; DNA: TGTGCCAGCAGGAACCAGGGCGGCTATGGCTACACCTTC; V: TRBV9; D: -; size: -; J: TRBJ1-2
CDR3: CSAAGNEQFF; DNA: TGCAGTGCAGCGGGTAACGAGCAGTTCTTC; V: TRBV20-1; D: -; size: -; J: TRBJ2-1
CDR3: CASSPGTGGYTF; DNA: TGTGCCAGCAGCCCCGGGACAGGGGGCTACACCTTC; V: TRBV7-9; D: TRBD1; size: -; J: TRBJ1-2
CDR3: CASSQDASGGRNTQYF; DNA: TGCGCCAGCAGCCAAGATGCAAGCGGGGGGAGAAATACGCAGTATTTT; V: TRBV4-1; D: TRBD2; size: -; J: TRBJ2-3
CDR3: CASSGGSGEKLFF; DNA: TGCGCCAGCAGTGGAGGGTCCGGTGAAAAACTGTTTTTT; V: TRBV10-2; D: -; size: -; J: TRBJ1-4